In this sample, the clone carrying this T cell receptor (beta chain) turned up a few times. TCRdb re-analysed the 5' RACE reads in MiXCR, keeping a single row per CDR3 protein. In the table there are some 300,000 distinct CDR3 sequences, roughly 19% of which are singletons. This record belongs to a study of T-cell memory formation after mild COVID-19. The source material was PBMCs or a T cell subset sorted from them (not recorded which). The receptor was derived from a man aged 18-30 years who had mild COVID-19 (a few samples of this study predate the infection). Cell type and time point are not known.

The CDR3 loop is CASSQVFGSDEQFF. The DNA of the CDR3 is TGCGCCAGCAGCCAAGTTTTCGGGTCAGATGAGCAGTTCTTC. The chain carries TRBV4-3 and TRBJ2-1; D remains unclear. This CDR3 has 14 amino acids. Germline values: CDR1 LGHNA, CDR2 YSLEER. Trimming cost V 1 base and J 8 bases, with 12 bases left between them.